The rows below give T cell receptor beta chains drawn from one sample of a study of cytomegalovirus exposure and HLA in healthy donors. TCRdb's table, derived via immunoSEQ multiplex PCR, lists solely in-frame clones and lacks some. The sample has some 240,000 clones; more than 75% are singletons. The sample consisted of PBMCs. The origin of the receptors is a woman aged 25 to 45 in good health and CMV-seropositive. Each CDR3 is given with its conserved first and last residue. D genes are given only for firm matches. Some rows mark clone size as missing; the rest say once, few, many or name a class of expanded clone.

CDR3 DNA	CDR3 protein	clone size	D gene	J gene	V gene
TGCGCCAGCAGCGTCGGTGGCGCCGAGGTTGTGCAGTACTTC	CASSVGGAEVVQYF	NA	NA	TRBJ2-7	TRBV5-1
TGTGCCAGCAGTTCCCAGGGTTCGATCACAGATACGCAGTATTTT	CASSSQGSITDTQYF	once	NA	TRBJ2-3	TRBV6-5
TGTGCCAGCAGTGAAGACCGGACAGGAATGAACACTGAAGCTTTCTTT	CASSEDRTGMNTEAFF	NA	TRBD1	TRBJ1-1	TRBV27
TGTGCCAGCAGTCTGACAGGGGGCGATGAAAAACTGTTTTTT	CASSLTGGDEKLFF	NA	TRBD1	TRBJ1-4	TRBV7-9
TGTGTCAAATCGGGACAAAACTATGGCTACACCTTC	CVKSGQNYGYTF	NA	NA	TRBJ1-2	TRBV19
TGTGCCAGCAGCTTAGCGGGGAGCTCCTACAATGAGCAGTTCTTC	CASSLAGSSYNEQFF	few	NA	TRBJ2-1	TRBV11-2
TGCAGCGTTGAAGCGGATAGCGGCAGCACAGATACGCAGTATTTT	CSVEADSGSTDTQYF	NA	NA	TRBJ2-3	TRBV29-1
TGTGCCAGCAGTCCCGGGACAGAGAACACCGGGGAGCTGTTTTTT	CASSPGTENTGELFF	NA	TRBD1	TRBJ2-2	TRBV27
TGTGCCAGCAGGCCCGGGACAGGACACAACTATGGCTACACCTTC	CASRPGTGHNYGYTF	NA	TRBD1	TRBJ1-2	TRBV6-5
TGTGCCAGCAGTTCCGCCGGGACAGCGGAAGGCTACACCTTC	CASSSAGTAEGYTF	few	TRBD1	TRBJ1-2	TRBV27
TGTGCCAGCCAGCGAGGAGCGGCGGGTCTCGTTCAGGAGCAGTACTTC	CASQRGAAGLVQEQYF	NA	NA	TRBJ2-7	TRBV27
TGTGCCAGCAGTCTCCCCCAGACAGGGAACACCGGGGAGCTGTTTTTT	CASSLPQTGNTGELFF	NA	NA	TRBJ2-2	TRBV27
TGTGCCAGCGTGGGAGACAGGGCTAAATCCCGGGGTAACTATGGCTACACCTTC	CASVGDRAKSRGNYGYTF	NA	TRBD1	TRBJ1-2	TRBV5-8
TGTGCCAGCAGCAAGGGGACAGGGAGTCCGAACAATCAGCCCCAGCATTTT	CASSKGTGSPNNQPQHF	NA	TRBD1	TRBJ1-5	TRBV27
TGTGCCAGCAGTTTACGGACAGTTAACACTGAAGCTTTCTTT	CASSLRTVNTEAFF	once	NA	TRBJ1-1	TRBV27
TGTGCCAGCAGCCCAGGGACAGGGCATCAGCCCCAGCATTTT	CASSPGTGHQPQHF	once	TRBD1	TRBJ1-5	TRBV28
TGTGCCACCAGCAGAGAGACTGGCTACACCGGGGAGCTGTTTTTT	CATSRETGYTGELFF	NA	NA	TRBJ2-2	TRBV15
TGCGCCAGCAGCTTGAAGCTAGCTGGTGAGCAGTTCTTC	CASSLKLAGEQFF	once	NA	TRBJ2-1	TRBV5-1
TGTGCCAGCAGTTACTCACAGGGGGCGGATCAGCCCCAGCATTTT	CASSYSQGADQPQHF	NA	TRBD1	TRBJ1-5	TRBV6-5
TGTGCCAGTAGTACCAGGCCAGCTAACTATGGCTACACCTTC	CASSTRPANYGYTF	NA	NA	TRBJ1-2	TRBV19
TGTGCCAGCAGTTTGGGACTGAATAATGAAAAACTGTTTTTT	CASSLGLNNEKLFF	NA	NA	TRBJ1-4	TRBV27
TGTGCTAGTGGCCGCGAAACTGGGACAGGGGGGGATACGCAGTATTTT	CASGRETGTGGDTQYF	NA	TRBD1	TRBJ2-3	TRBV12-5
TGTGCCAGCAGCTTAGGGCACCTCACTGAAGCTTTCTTT	CASSLGHLTEAFF	NA	NA	TRBJ1-1	TRBV11-2
TGTGCCAGCAGTCTCTTGGGACAGGGCTTGGATCAGCCCCAGCATTTT	CASSLLGQGLDQPQHF	NA	TRBD1	TRBJ1-5	TRBV27
TGCGCCAGCAGCCAAGAGAGTGGTAACAATCAGCCCCAGCATTTT	CASSQESGNNQPQHF	once	NA	TRBJ1-5	TRBV4-1
TGTGCCAGCAGTGCCAGGGGGTCCATCGACGAGCAGTACTTC	CASSARGSIDEQYF	NA	TRBD1	TRBJ2-7	TRBV6-4
TGTGCCAGCAGTTTATATCAACTTGGGGCAGGCGAAAAACTGTTTTTT	CASSLYQLGAGEKLFF	NA	NA	TRBJ1-4	TRBV27
TGTGCCAGCAGCTTAGTGAGGGGGCAAGAGACCCAGTACTTC	CASSLVRGQETQYF	NA	NA	TRBJ2-5	TRBV7-8
TGCGCCAGCAGTGAGGCGCCTTATCGACGGGGCGGGGACGCTAACTATGGCTACACCTTC	CASSEAPYRRGGDANYGYTF	NA	NA	TRBJ1-2	TRBV10-2
TGTGCCAGCGGGCAGATGACAGGGGCCTACGAGCAGTACTTC	CASGQMTGAYEQYF	NA	TRBD1	TRBJ2-7	TRBV28
TGTGCCAGCAGCCCCCTAAACGGGGAGCTGTTTTTT	CASSPLNGELFF	once	NA	TRBJ2-2	TRBV9
TGTGCCAGCAGTTTTTCGGCAGCAAAGCGACTCAATCAGCCCCAGCATTTT	CASSFSAAKRLNQPQHF	NA	NA	TRBJ1-5	TRBV28
TGTGCCAGCAGTAGAAGCGGGAGCTCCTACAATGAGCAGTTCTTC	CASSRSGSSYNEQFF	NA	TRBD2	TRBJ2-1	TRBV2
TGTGCCAGTAGTATGGCGGTGAATCAGCCCCAGCATTTT	CASSMAVNQPQHF	NA	NA	TRBJ1-5	TRBV19
TGTGCCAGCAGTGAAGCGCTATTAGTCAACTATGGCTACACCTTC	CASSEALLVNYGYTF	once	NA	TRBJ1-2	TRBV6-1
TGTGCCAGCAGCTTAGCCCCACAGGGGGACATTTACGAGCAGTACTTC	CASSLAPQGDIYEQYF	once	TRBD1	TRBJ2-7	TRBV11-2
TGTGCCAGCAGTCCGCTCGAGGCCACCGGGGAGCTGTTTTTT	CASSPLEATGELFF	NA	NA	TRBJ2-2	TRBV2
TGTGCCAGCAGCTTAGAGCCAGGGGGTTACCAAGAGACCCAGTACTTC	CASSLEPGGYQETQYF	NA	TRBD1	TRBJ2-5	TRBV7-6
TGTGCCAGCGGTACCGACAGGGGGGGTACCGGGGAGCTGTTTTTT	CASGTDRGGTGELFF	NA	TRBD1	TRBJ2-2	TRBV7-6
TGTGCCAGCAGCTTTTTCGGGAGCGGGTGGTACCAAGAGACCCAGTACTTC	CASSFFGSGWYQETQYF	NA	NA	TRBJ2-5	TRBV7-2
TGTGCCAGCAGCCGTCAGACAGGGGGGGCGAGAGACACTGAAGCTTTCTTT	CASSRQTGGARDTEAFF	NA	TRBD1	TRBJ1-1	TRBV5-4
TGTGCCAGCAGCTTAGATCTGGGAGGGCCCAGCTCCTACGAGCAGTACTTC	CASSLDLGGPSSYEQYF	NA	TRBD2	TRBJ2-7	TRBV11-2
TGTGCCAGCAGTCTCTGGACTAGCGGGAGTGTTTGGGATACGCAGTATTTT	CASSLWTSGSVWDTQYF	NA	TRBD2	TRBJ2-3	TRBV28
TGTGCCATCACCACTGTTGTGGGACAGGGGGCGGATGAGCAGTTCTTC	CAITTVVGQGADEQFF	NA	TRBD1	TRBJ2-1	TRBV10-3
TGTGCCAGCTCACCAGGGGGCCCCTCGAACACTGAAGCTTTCTTT	CASSPGGPSNTEAFF	NA	NA	TRBJ1-1	TRBV18
TGCGCCAGCAGCTCCCGTCTGGGGAGGGCAGAAACAGATACGCAGTATTTT	CASSSRLGRAETDTQYF	NA	TRBD2	TRBJ2-3	TRBV4-1
TGTGCCAGCAGCCTGACTAGTATTTCCTACGAGCAGTACTTC	CASSLTSISYEQYF	NA	NA	TRBJ2-7	TRBV28
TGTGCCAGCAGTGATCGGGCAGGGGCTAGCGAGCAGTACTTC	CASSDRAGASEQYF	NA	NA	TRBJ2-7	TRBV6-4
TGTGCCATCAGTAGCAGGGTGAACACTGAAGCTTTCTTT	CAISSRVNTEAFF	NA	NA	TRBJ1-1	TRBV6-6
TGCAGTGCGACTCTCACAGATACGCAGTATTTT	CSATLTDTQYF	NA	NA	TRBJ2-3	TRBV20-1
TGTGCCAGTAGTATTGCCCGGACAGGACGAGGGTTGGCCACTGAAGCTTTCTTT	CASSIARTGRGLATEAFF	NA	TRBD1	TRBJ1-1	TRBV19
TGTGCCAGCAGTTTACAGGGGGCCTTTCGTCAGCCCCAGCATTTT	CASSLQGAFRQPQHF	NA	TRBD1	TRBJ1-5	TRBV2
TGTGCCAGCAGCAGGACTAGCGGGGTCTGGTACAATGAGCAGTTCTTC	CASSRTSGVWYNEQFF	NA	TRBD2	TRBJ2-1	TRBV7-2
TGTGCCACCAGGGGGACTAGCGGGGCCCCCTACGAGCAGTACTTC	CATRGTSGAPYEQYF	NA	TRBD2	TRBJ2-7	TRBV7-9
TGTGCCAGTAGTAACGGGACAGAGGTTCTAGGGGGCTACACCTTC	CASSNGTEVLGGYTF	NA	TRBD1	TRBJ1-2	TRBV19
TGTGCCAGCAGCCAAGGCTTAGCGGGAAGAAACATTCAGTACTTC	CASSQGLAGRNIQYF	NA	TRBD2	TRBJ2-4	TRBV4-2
TGTGCCAGCAGCTTAGTTTTTAGCGGGAGCGCCGGCAATGAGCAGTTCTTC	CASSLVFSGSAGNEQFF	NA	TRBD2	TRBJ2-1	TRBV11-3
TGTGCCAGCAGCAAATCCCGCGGGAGCGGGAGATCCTACGAGCAGTACTTC	CASSKSRGSGRSYEQYF	NA	NA	TRBJ2-7	TRBV21-1
TGTGCCAGCAGCGTTGACAGACACAATGAGCAGTTCTTC	CASSVDRHNEQFF	NA	NA	TRBJ2-1	TRBV9